The TCR beta chain described here comes from a study of regulatory T cells in long-lasting Graves disease. Arm-PCR of CDR3 regions and iRepertoire HTBI primers were used to build TCR beta libraries. MiXCR, applied by TCRdb to the multiplex PCR reads, yields one record per CDR3 protein. The sample shows some 600,000 distinct CDR3 sequences, more than 15% of them seen only once. As for time point: newly diagnosed GD, antithyroid drugs for less than 3 months. PBMCs were the source of the RNA used for TCR sequencing. The patients were drawn from one endocrinology department in Xi'an, China. This clonotype was observed at least ten times. These data also formed part of another study, on T cells in Graves' hyperthyroidism and ophthalmopathy.

The TCR sequence derives from a man younger than 35 with Graves disease. Sequencing was performed on peripheral blood mononuclear cells (PBMCs), taken at new diagnosis, from a patient treated with antithyroid drugs.

The CDR3 nucleotides are TGTGCCAGCAGTTTTTTTGGGGGTGGAGACATCCAGCATTTT. This encodes CASSFFGGGDIQHF. V gene TRBV12-3 or TRBV12-4 combines with J gene TRBJ1-5, with D possibly being TRBD1 (5 bases). The CDR3 runs 14 residues. V lost 3 bases to trimming and J lost 12 bases, with 18 bases between them.